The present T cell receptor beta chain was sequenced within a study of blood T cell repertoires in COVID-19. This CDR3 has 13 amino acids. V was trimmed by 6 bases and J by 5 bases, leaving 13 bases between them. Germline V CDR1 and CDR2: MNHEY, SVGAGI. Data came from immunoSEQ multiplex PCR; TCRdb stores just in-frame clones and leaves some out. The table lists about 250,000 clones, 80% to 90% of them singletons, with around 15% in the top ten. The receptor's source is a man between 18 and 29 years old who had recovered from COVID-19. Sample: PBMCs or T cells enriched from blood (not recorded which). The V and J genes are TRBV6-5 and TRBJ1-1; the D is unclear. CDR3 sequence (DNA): TGTGCCAGCAGGTCCCTACAGCCAACTGAAGCTTTCTTT. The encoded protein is CASRSLQPTEAFF.